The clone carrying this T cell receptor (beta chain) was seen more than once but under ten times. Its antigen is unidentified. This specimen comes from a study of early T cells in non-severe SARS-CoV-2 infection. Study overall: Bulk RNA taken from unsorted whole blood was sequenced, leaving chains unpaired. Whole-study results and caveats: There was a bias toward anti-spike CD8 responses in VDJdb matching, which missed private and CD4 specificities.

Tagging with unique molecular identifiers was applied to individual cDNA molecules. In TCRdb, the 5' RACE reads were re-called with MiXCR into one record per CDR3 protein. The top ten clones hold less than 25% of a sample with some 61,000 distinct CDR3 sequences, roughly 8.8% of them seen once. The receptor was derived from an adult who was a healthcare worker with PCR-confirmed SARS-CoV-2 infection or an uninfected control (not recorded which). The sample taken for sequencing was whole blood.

The CDR3 region has the DNA TGTGCCATCAGCCGGGACGGATCCTACGAGCAGTACTTC. Protein: CAISRDGSYEQYF. The chain recombines TRBV10-3 with TRBJ2-7; D tentatively fits TRBD1 or TRBD2 (5 bases each). The CDR3 loop spans 13 amino acids. CDR1 is ENHRY, CDR2 SYGVKD, per germline. V lost 6 bases to trimming and J lost 1 base, with 10 bases between them.